A single sample gave rise to the 27 T cell receptor beta chains below, sequenced in a study of T cell repertoires in cytomegalovirus infection. Via MiXCR, TCRdb re-called the reads, giving one row per CDR3 protein. The profile covers about 130,000 distinct CDR3 sequences, with approximately 9.2% appearing a single time and 10% taken by the ten largest. The sample comprised PBMCs. The source of these receptors is a human donor in good health (CMV status not recorded). Some clones in this sample may be carry-over from other donors' samples.

This clonotype appeared many times. The chain employs TRBV7-2 and TRBJ1-1, with D possibly TRBD1 on 5 matching bases. V lost 1 base to trimming and J lost 11 bases, with 23 bases between them. Germline lookup yields CDR1 SGHTA and CDR2 FQGNSA. CDR3 size: 16 residues. CDR3 nucleotide sequence: TGTGCCAGCAGCTTAGTAGTGGGGGGAGGTAACTCAAGGGCTTTCTTT. Translated, it gives CASSLVVGGGNSRAFF.

In this sample, this clonotype turned up many times. V is TRBV6-1 and J is TRBJ2-1; D possibly corresponds to TRBD1 (5 bases). CDR1 is MNHNS and CDR2 is SASEGT in the germline V gene. V gave up 5 bases and J gave up 0 bases, with 23 bases separating them. The CDR3 is 19 residues long. In nucleotides, the CDR3 is TGTGCCAGCAGTTCGAAGTCGGGTAGACAGTCTAGCTCCTACAATGAGCAGTTCTTC. This translates into CASSSKSGRQSSSYNEQFF.

The V call is TRBV29-1, the J call TRBJ2-3; 13 bases are shared with TRBD2. The trim removed 5 bases at V and 6 bases at J, leaving 8 bases unmatched. The CDR3 covers 15 residues. The germline CDR1 and CDR2 sequences are SQVTM and ANQGSEA. In nucleotides, the CDR3 is TGCAGCGTTAGACTAGCGGGGGGCCTCCGGGATACGCAGTATTTT. Protein sequence: CSVRLAGGLRDTQYF.

This clonotype showed up many times. The J gene is TRBJ2-2, the V gene TRBV7-7, with D hard to call. CDR3 length: 16 residues. Germline values: CDR1 SSHAT, CDR2 FNYEAQ (reference sequence). The V gene lost 1 base and the J gene lost 0 bases, with 9 bases spanning the gap. The CDR3 reads CASSLGQGSNTGELFF. DNA for the CDR3: TGTGCCAGCAGCTTAGGCCAAGGATCGAACACCGGGGAGCTGTTTTTT.

The chain joins TRBV7-9 to TRBJ2-1; D gene uncertain. Germline CDR1 and CDR2: SEHNR and FQNEAQ (reference sequence). Trimming removed 0 bases from V and 5 bases from J, with 8 bases in between. The CDR3 runs to 14 residues. The CDR3 region has the DNA TGTGCCAGCAGCTTAGCCCCGTTGGACAATGAGCAGTTCTTC. Encoded protein: CASSLAPLDNEQFF.

This clonotype showed up many times. The chain uses TRBV12-3 or TRBV12-4 and TRBJ1-2; TRBD1 is a possible D gene (6 bases). There are 14 residues in the CDR3. Trimming left V 5 bases short and J 5 bases short, with 15 bases between. CDR3 DNA: TGTGCCAGCAGTAAGGACAGACTGGGATATGGCTACACCTTC. It translates to CASSKDRLGYGYTF.

This clonotype has ten or more counts. This chain connects TRBV19 to TRBJ1-1; TRBD1 is a possible D gene (5 bases). The CDR3 spans 14 residues. Trimming removed 10 bases at V and 0 bases at J, with 15 bases between. The germline CDR1 and CDR2 sequences are LNHDA and SQIVND (reference sequence). CDR3 in amino acids: CATQDWGLNTEAFF. The CDR3 DNA is TGTGCCACCCAAGACTGGGGCTTGAACACTGAAGCTTTCTTT.

This clonotype was counted at least ten times. The chain joins TRBV20-1 to TRBJ2-3; tentatively, D is TRBD2 (7 bases). V lost 6 bases and J lost 1, with 17 bases in between. CDR1 and CDR2 (germline): DFQATT, SNEGSKA (reference sequence). The CDR3 has 15 amino acids. CDR3 loop: CSAKHGGAGTDTQYF. The CDR3 coding sequence is TGCAGTGCGAAACATGGGGGGGCGGGCACAGATACGCAGTATTTT.

The rearrangement joins TRBV28 to TRBJ1-5, with 8 bases aligning to TRBD1. CDR3 size: 16 residues. With 5 bases clipped from V and 5 bases from J, the junction kept 11 bases outside the gene matches. Looked up from germline, CDR1 is MDHEN and CDR2 is SYDVKM. In nucleotides, the CDR3 is TGTGCCAGCAGTATAGTCGGACAGGGCGGATATCAGCCCCAGCATTTT. It translates to CASSIVGQGGYQPQHF.

This clonotype was detected many times. The chain employs TRBV7-9 and TRBJ1-2, with a tentative D call TRBD1 (5 bases). The V end lost 5 bases, the J end lost 2 bases, and 30 bases lay between the germline ends. The V gene's germline CDR1 is SEHNR and CDR2 FQNEAQ (reference sequence). The CDR3 consists of 20 residues. CDR3 protein: CASSQPPPSPGAESNYGYTF. The CDR3 DNA reads as TGTGCCAGCAGCCAACCCCCCCCCTCACCCGGGGCAGAAAGCAACTATGGCTACACCTTC.

This clonotype came up many times. The rearrangement joins TRBV12-3 or TRBV12-4 to TRBJ1-5, with a weak D call TRBD1 (5 bases). Trimming took 3 bases from V and 7 from J, leaving 16 bases between them. The CDR3 is made up of 15 amino acids. CDR3 sequence reads: CASSLSQGQGQPQHF. The CDR3 nucleotides read TGTGCCAGCAGTTTGTCTCAGGGCCAAGGACAGCCCCAGCATTTT.

DNA for the CDR3: TGTGCCAGCAGCCTACAAGGAAACACCATATATTTT. Translated: CASSLQGNTIYF. The chain joins TRBV2 to TRBJ1-3; D unresolved. CDR1 and CDR2 (germline): SNHLY, FYNNEI. The CDR3 contains 12 residues. Trimming took off 6 bases at V and 4 bases at J, with 7 bases between the two ends. The full variable domain, with the rest looked up from reference TRBV2 and TRBJ1-3, is EPEVTQTPSHQVTQMGQEVILRCVPISNHLYFYWYRQILGQKVEFLVSFYNNEISEKSEIFDDQFSVERPDGSNFTLKIRSTKLEDSAMYFCASSLQGNTIYFGEGSWLTVV.

V usage is TRBV19 and J usage is TRBJ2-3; no definite D call. CDR3 length: 14 amino acids. Per germline, CDR1 LNHDA and CDR2 SQIVND (reference sequence). The V gene lost 3 bases and the J gene lost 3 bases, with 10 bases spanning the gap. The DNA for the CDR3 is TGTGCCAGTAGTATCCGCGGCGTAACAGATACGCAGTATTTT. Protein: CASSIRGVTDTQYF.

In this sample, this clonotype turned up many times. The chain joins TRBV28 to TRBJ2-6; D possibly uses TRBD1 or TRBD2 (7 bases each). V dropped 5 bases and J dropped 2 bases, with 10 bases sitting between them. Germline CDR1 reads MDHEN; CDR2 reads SYDVKM. The CDR3 is 15 amino acids. As DNA, the CDR3 is TGTGCCAGCAGTCCAGGGGGGGCTGGGGCCAACGTCCTGACTTTC. Its translation: CASSPGGAGANVLTF.

This chain's CDR3 is CSVAGGQGASEAFF. Here the CDR3 DNA reads TGCAGCGTTGCAGGGGGACAGGGGGCCTCTGAAGCTTTCTTT. J is TRBJ1-1 and V is TRBV29-1; 12 bases match TRBD1. Germline lookup yields CDR1 SQVTM and CDR2 ANQGSEA. This CDR3 has 14 amino acids. V shed 4 bases, J shed 6 bases, and the junction held 6 bases outside the gene matches.

At least ten counts were recorded for this clonotype. The V gene is TRBV9, the J gene TRBJ1-6; 9 bases are a match to TRBD1. CDR3 length: 15 residues. Trimming removed 0 bases from V and 11 bases from J; junction bases left unmatched: 6. Germline lookup yields CDR1 SGDLS and CDR2 YYNGEE. CDR3 sequence reads: CASSVDDRGRTPLHF. For the CDR3, the DNA is TGTGCCAGCAGCGTAGATGACAGGGGGAGGACACCCCTCCACTTT.

This clonotype was recorded at least ten times. V usage is TRBV28 and J usage is TRBJ2-7; TRBD1 aligns across 9 bases. V trimming: 5 bases; J trimming: 5 bases; junction bases outside the gene matches: 13. Germline CDR1 MDHEN, CDR2 SYDVKM. This CDR3 comprises 16 residues. Here the CDR3 reads CASSPPGQGGLDEQYF. CDR3 in DNA: TGTGCCAGCAGTCCGCCGGGACAGGGAGGTCTAGACGAGCAGTACTTC.

A few counts support this clonotype. This rearrangement joins TRBV20-1 to TRBJ2-5, with 9 positions matching TRBD1. CDR3 length: 14 amino acids. Germline loops: CDR1 DFQATT, CDR2 SNEGSKA (reference sequence). Unmatched junction bases numbered 8, after V lost 5 bases and J lost 4 bases. CDR3 DNA: TGCAGTGCTCTCGGGACAGGGCCGGGAGAGACCCAGTACTTC. Its protein product is CSALGTGPGETQYF.

This clonotype came up a few times. This sequence joins TRBV6-2 or TRBV6-3 and TRBJ1-1; TRBD1 agrees at 9 bases. The germline V gene has CDR1 MNHEY and CDR2 SVGEGT. This CDR3 contains 16 residues. Trimming took 6 bases from V and 4 from J; bases not matched to a gene: 12. The CDR3: CASSPVDRGRSTEAFF. The DNA of the CDR3 is TGTGCCAGCAGCCCGGTGGACAGGGGTAGGAGCACTGAAGCTTTCTTT.

The chain joins TRBV30 to TRBJ1-6; D is unresolved. The V gene lost 3 bases and the J gene lost 6 bases, with 6 bases spanning the gap. This CDR3 has 12 amino acids. Germline CDR1 and CDR2: GTSNPN and SVGIG (reference sequence). The CDR3: CAWRRTNSPLHF. DNA for the CDR3: TGTGCCTGGAGAAGGACTAATTCACCCCTCCACTTT.

V is TRBV20-1 and J is TRBJ2-5, with 12 bases matching TRBD2. Unmatched junction bases numbered 10, after V lost 3 bases and J lost 5 bases. Germline CDR1 reads DFQATT; CDR2 reads SNEGSKA (reference sequence). CDR3 length: 16 residues. This CDR3 reads CSARGLAGGRMETQYF. The CDR3 DNA reads as TGCAGTGCTAGGGGGCTAGCGGGGGGGAGAATGGAGACCCAGTACTTC.

The table lists this clonotype with many counts. The V gene is TRBV7-2, the J gene TRBJ1-2, with TRBD1 as a possible D gene (6 bases). Germline CDR1 and CDR2: SGHTA and FQGNSA. V lost 4 bases and J 5 bases, leaving 29 bases between the germline ends. The CDR3 spans 19 residues. This CDR3 is CASSSPLQTGTSGGYGYTF. Here the CDR3 DNA reads TGTGCCAGCAGCTCCCCTCTCCAGACCGGGACAAGTGGTGGTTATGGCTACACCTTC.

This clonotype has at least ten counts. V is TRBV7-8 and J is TRBJ2-7; perhaps TRBD2 as D (5 bases). V lost 1 base, J lost 1 base, and 8 bases lay in between. Per germline, CDR1 SGHVS and CDR2 FQNEAQ. The CDR3 consists of 14 residues. CDR3 protein: CASSLGGPSYEQYF. CDR3 sequence (DNA): TGTGCCAGCAGCTTAGGAGGGCCTTCCTACGAGCAGTACTTC.

This clonotype was seen at least ten times. The rearrangement joins TRBV7-9 to TRBJ2-7, with 8 bases matching TRBD2. Per germline, CDR1 SEHNR and CDR2 FQNEAQ (reference sequence). The CDR3 consists of 15 residues. J gave up 2 bases and V 5 bases, and 8 bases lay outside the gene matches. In nucleotides, the CDR3 is TGTGCCAGCAGCGGGCGGGGGGCTTCCCCCTACGAGCAGTACTTC. Translated: CASSGRGASPYEQYF.

CDR3 in amino acids: CASSVDPGGYGYTF. The CDR3 DNA reads as TGTGCCAGCAGTGTAGACCCCGGCGGCTATGGCTACACCTTC. J is TRBJ1-2 and V is TRBV2; D unresolved. Trimming shortened V by 4 bases and J by 4 bases, and 13 bases separated the two germline ends. This CDR3 region has 14 residues. Germline CDR1 SNHLY, CDR2 FYNNEI.

The chain recombines TRBV28 with TRBJ1-1; TRBD1 matches at 7 bases. The CDR3 is made up of 14 amino acids. With V trimmed by 3 bases and J by 5 bases, 6 bases remained unmatched. The V gene's germline CDR1 is MDHEN and CDR2 SYDVKM. The CDR3 here is CASSLGQGVTEAFF. The CDR3 bases are TGTGCCAGCAGTTTGGGTCAGGGGGTGACTGAAGCTTTCTTT.

This clonotype was seen many times. V gene TRBV28 combines with J gene TRBJ2-3, with D possibly TRBD2 on 5 matching bases. Trimming removed 5 bases at V and 6 bases at J, with 18 bases between. The CDR3 extends over 15 amino acids. Germline V gene lookup returns CDR1 MDHEN and CDR2 SYDVKM. The CDR3 is CASSPGEGGKDTQYF. Here the CDR3 DNA reads TGTGCCAGCAGTCCCGGTGAGGGTGGTAAGGATACGCAGTATTTT. Variable domain in full (rest from reference TRBV28 and TRBJ2-3): DVKVTQSSRYLVKRTGEKVFLECVQDMDHENMFWYRQDPGLGLRLIYFSYDVKMKEKGDIPEGYSVSREKKERFSLILESASTNQTSMYLCASSPGEGGKDTQYFGPGTRLTVL.